These T cell receptor beta chains were read from a single sample in a study of control samples from healthy donors and cancer patients. Data came from immunoSEQ multiplex PCR; TCRdb stores just in-frame clones and leaves some out. The table lists approximately 98,000 clones, approximately 84% of them singletons. Material for sequencing was blood. These receptors originate from a man aged 18-30 years in good health. The CDR3 runs from the conserved cysteine through the conserved F or W. Each record gives: D gene, V gene, clone size, J gene, CDR3 DNA, CDR3 protein. A D gene is named only where the DNA matches it firmly. Part of the rows lack a size; the others show once, few, many or a class for expanded clones.

>TRBD1|TRBV12-5|NA|TRBJ1-4
TGTGCTAGTGGTTTGATGACAGGGTTTGGTGAAAAACTGTTTTTT
CASGLMTGFGEKLFF
>TRBD1|TRBV27|NA|TRBJ1-2
TGTGCCAGCAGTTTATCTCGGACAGGGACTAACTATGGCTACACCTTC
CASSLSRTGTNYGYTF
>TRBD1|TRBV24-1|NA|TRBJ2-3
TGTGCCACCAGTTATTTGCAGGGGGCGCGGGGAGCAGATACGCAGTATTTT
CATSYLQGARGADTQYF
>NA|TRBV6-6|NA|TRBJ2-3
TGTGCCAGCAGTTACTCGTCTGATACGCAGTATTTT
CASSYSSDTQYF
>NA|TRBV19|few|TRBJ1-5
TGTGCCAGTAGTGGGGAATATCAGGGTAAAAGCAATCAGCCCCAGCATTTT
CASSGEYQGKSNQPQHF
>NA|TRBV12-3/TRBV12-4|once|TRBJ1-2
TGTGCCAGCAGTACAGGGTATGACTACACCTTC
CASSTGYDYTF
>TRBD1|TRBV3-1/TRBV3-2|NA|TRBJ1-6
TGTGCCAGCAGCACCCCACAGGGGTGGGCCTCACCCCTCCACTTT
CASSTPQGWASPLHF
>TRBD1|TRBV18|NA|TRBJ2-7
TGTGCCAGCTCACGGGACAGGTCGAGCTCCTACGAGCAGTACTTC
CASSRDRSSSYEQYF
>NA|TRBV11-2|NA|TRBJ2-1
TGTGCCAGCAGCTTGGGGGGCTCCTACAATGAGCAGTTCTTC
CASSLGGSYNEQFF
>NA|TRBV4-3|few|TRBJ2-7
TGCGCCAGCAGCCAATTGATCTCCGGACTCTACGAGCAGTACTTC
CASSQLISGLYEQYF
>NA|TRBV12-3/TRBV12-4|medium-sized|TRBJ1-2
TGTGCCAGCAGTTTAGGAGGGAAGGGAGGCTACACCTTC
CASSLGGKGGYTF
>NA|TRBV29-1|NA|TRBJ2-3
TGCAGCGTTGGCCCCTCCGGACTCTATTTTAGAGGCACAGATACGCAGTATTTT
CSVGPSGLYFRGTDTQYF
>NA|TRBV6-5|once|TRBJ2-6
TGTGGAGCATTGAGGGCCAACGTCCTGACTTTC
CGALRANVLTF
>TRBD1|TRBV5-5|NA|TRBJ1-2
TGTGCCAGCAGCTTGGAGGGCAGGGGGCTTTCTGGCTACACCTTC
CASSLEGRGLSGYTF
>TRBD2|TRBV7-2|NA|TRBJ2-3
TGTGCCAGCAGTGGAAGCGGGGGGGCCCTAGGGTGGACAGATACGCAGTATTTT
CASSGSGGALGWTDTQYF
>TRBD2|TRBV7-2|NA|TRBJ2-7
TGTGCCAGCAGCTTGCAAAGCGGGGTCTCGGGCCACGAGCAGTACTTC
CASSLQSGVSGHEQYF
>NA|TRBV6-5|NA|TRBJ1-2
TGTGCCAGCAGTTATTGGGATCATCGGGGCTACACCTTC
CASSYWDHRGYTF
>NA|TRBV18|NA|TRBJ2-5
TGTGCCAGCTCGGCCAACGCAGGGAACCAAGAGACCCAGTACTTC
CASSANAGNQETQYF
>NA|TRBV15|NA|TRBJ2-3
TGTGCCACCAGCAGAGGGGGCAGGGAAACAGATACGCAGTATTTT
CATSRGGRETDTQYF
>NA|TRBV21-1|once|TRBJ1-1
TGTGCCAGCAGCAAAGTTGGCGCCCTGGGGACTGAAGCTTTCTTT
CASSKVGALGTEAFF
>TRBD2|TRBV9|NA|TRBJ2-3
TGTGCCAGCAGCGTAGTGGGACTAGCGGGAGGAGATACGCAGTATTTT
CASSVVGLAGGDTQYF
>NA|TRBV9|NA|TRBJ2-1
TGTGCCAGCAGCGTAGAAGGCAGCGACAATGAGCAGTTCTTC
CASSVEGSDNEQFF
>NA|TRBV19|NA|TRBJ1-3
TGTGCCAGTACCCTTCGGGGGGGCCAGGGAAGCGGGAACACCATATATTTT
CASTLRGGQGSGNTIYF
>TRBD1|TRBV18|NA|TRBJ1-1
TGTGCCAGCTCACCAAAGGTCGGGACAGCGACTACGAACACTGAAGCTTTCTTT
CASSPKVGTATTNTEAFF
>NA|TRBV6-5|NA|TRBJ1-5
TGTGCCAGCAGTTACTCCATTTACGATCAGCCCCAGCATTTT
CASSYSIYDQPQHF
>TRBD1|TRBV13|NA|TRBJ1-6
TGTGCCAGCAGCTTCAGGGGGGTTAATTCACCCCTCCACTTT
CASSFRGVNSPLHF
>TRBD1|TRBV7-2|NA|TRBJ1-1
TGTGCCAGCAGCGCGGGACAGAAGATGAACACTGAAGCTTTCTTT
CASSAGQKMNTEAFF
>NA|TRBV28|NA|TRBJ2-4
TGTGCCAGCAGTCCAGGAGTAGCCAAAAACATTCAGTACTTC
CASSPGVAKNIQYF
>NA|TRBV24-1|NA|TRBJ1-3
TGTGCCAGCAAGGGGGTTTACTCCGGGACAACTGGAAACACCATATATTTT
CASKGVYSGTTGNTIYF
>NA|TRBV21-1|NA|TRBJ1-5
TGTGCCAGCAGGGACCCACAGGGAAATCAGCCCCAGCATTTT
CASRDPQGNQPQHF
>TRBD1|TRBV15|NA|TRBJ2-5
TGTGCCACTTCAGGGGGCTACCAAGAGACCCAGTACTTC
CATSGGYQETQYF
>NA|TRBV7-9|NA|TRBJ1-4
TGTGCCAGCAGCTTAGAGGGGACGATAGGAGAAAAACTGTTTTTT
CASSLEGTIGEKLFF
>NA|TRBV5-1|NA|TRBJ2-5
TGCGCCAGCAGCTTGGATCCCGCAGGGAGGAAGGAGACCCAGTACTTC
CASSLDPAGRKETQYF
>NA|TRBV30|NA|TRBJ2-2
TGTGCCTGGTCGGCAGGGTCGAACACCGGGGAGCTGTTTTTT
CAWSAGSNTGELFF
>TRBD1|TRBV6-2/TRBV6-3|NA|TRBJ2-7
TGTGCCAGCAGTTACTCTCCGGGACAGGGGATATCCTACGAGCAGTACTTC
CASSYSPGQGISYEQYF
>TRBD1|TRBV9|NA|TRBJ1-2
TGTGCCAGCAGCTGGGGACAGGAAAACTATGGCTACACCTTC
CASSWGQENYGYTF
>NA|TRBV30|NA|TRBJ1-6
TGTGCCTGGGCCACTGACAACCGTCTAAATTCACCCCTCCACTTT
CAWATDNRLNSPLHF
>NA|TRBV6-6|NA|TRBJ2-3
TGTGCCAGCACCTCACAGGGATTGAGCACAGATACGCAGTATTTT
CASTSQGLSTDTQYF
>TRBD2|TRBV2|NA|TRBJ2-2
TGTGCCAGCAGGACTAGCGGGGGCAGCAACACCGGGGAGCTGTTTTTT
CASRTSGGSNTGELFF
>NA|TRBV6-5|many|TRBJ1-3
TGTGCCAGCAGTTACTCGTCCGGACGTGGAAACACCATATATTTT
CASSYSSGRGNTIYF
>NA|TRBV29-1|NA|TRBJ2-1
TGCAGCGTTGACTTACAGGTCACGGTAGGCAATGAGCAGTTCTTC
CSVDLQVTVGNEQFF
>NA|TRBV10-1|NA|TRBJ2-3
TGCGCCAGCAGCCCGCCGGGCCAGGAAGGTTTATATTTT
CASSPPGQEGLYF
>NA|TRBV18|NA|TRBJ2-7
TGTGCCAGCTCACGGGATATGGACAACGAGCAGTACTTC
CASSRDMDNEQYF
>TRBD1|TRBV28|NA|TRBJ2-2
TGTGCCAGCAGCCTAGACAGGGGGCTGAACACCGGGGAGCTGTTTTTT
CASSLDRGLNTGELFF
>NA|TRBV27|NA|TRBJ1-1
TGTGCCAGCAGAATCGGCACTGAAGCTTTCTTT
CASRIGTEAFF
>NA|TRBV10-2|NA|TRBJ2-6
TGCGCCAGCGGAGTCCCGCCAGGGGCCTCCTCTGGGGCCAACGTCCTGACTTTC
CASGVPPGASSGANVLTF